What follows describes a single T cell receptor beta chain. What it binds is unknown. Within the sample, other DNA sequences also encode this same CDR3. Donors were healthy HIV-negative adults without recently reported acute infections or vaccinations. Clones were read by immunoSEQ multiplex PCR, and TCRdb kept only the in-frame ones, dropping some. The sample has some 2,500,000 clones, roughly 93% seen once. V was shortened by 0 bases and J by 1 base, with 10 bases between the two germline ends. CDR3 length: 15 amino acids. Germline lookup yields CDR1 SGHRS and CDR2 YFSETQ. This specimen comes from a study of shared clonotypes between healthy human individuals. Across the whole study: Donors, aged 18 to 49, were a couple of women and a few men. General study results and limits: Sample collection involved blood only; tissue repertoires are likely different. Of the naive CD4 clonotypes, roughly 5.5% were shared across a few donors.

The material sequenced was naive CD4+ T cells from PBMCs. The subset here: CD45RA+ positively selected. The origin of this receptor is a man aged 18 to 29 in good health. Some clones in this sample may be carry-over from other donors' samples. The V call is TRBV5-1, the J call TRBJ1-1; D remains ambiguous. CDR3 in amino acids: CASSLAVSGNTEAFF. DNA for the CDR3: TGCGCCAGCAGCTTGGCCGTGTCGGGGAACACTGAAGCTTTCTTT.